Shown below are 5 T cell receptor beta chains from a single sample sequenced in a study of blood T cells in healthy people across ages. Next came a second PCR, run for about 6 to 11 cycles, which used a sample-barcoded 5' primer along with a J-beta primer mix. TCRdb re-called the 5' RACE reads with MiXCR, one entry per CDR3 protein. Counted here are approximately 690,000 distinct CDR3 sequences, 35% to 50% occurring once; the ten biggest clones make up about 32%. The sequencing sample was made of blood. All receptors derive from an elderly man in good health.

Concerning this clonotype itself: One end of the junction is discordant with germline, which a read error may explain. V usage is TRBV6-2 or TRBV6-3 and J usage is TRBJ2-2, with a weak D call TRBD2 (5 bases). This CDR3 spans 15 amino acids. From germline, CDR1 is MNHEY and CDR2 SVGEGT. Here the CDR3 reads CVSTPTGKNTGELFF. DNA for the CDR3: TGTGTCAGCACCCCGACGGGGAAGAACACCGGGGAGCTGTTTTTT.

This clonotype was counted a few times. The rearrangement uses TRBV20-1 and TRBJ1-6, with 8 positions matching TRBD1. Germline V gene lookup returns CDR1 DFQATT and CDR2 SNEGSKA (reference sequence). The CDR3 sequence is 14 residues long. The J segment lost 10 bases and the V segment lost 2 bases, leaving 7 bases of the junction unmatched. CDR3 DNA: TGCAGTGCTAGACGGGGCAGGGGGCGGTCACCCCTCCACTTT. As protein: CSARRGRGRSPLHF.

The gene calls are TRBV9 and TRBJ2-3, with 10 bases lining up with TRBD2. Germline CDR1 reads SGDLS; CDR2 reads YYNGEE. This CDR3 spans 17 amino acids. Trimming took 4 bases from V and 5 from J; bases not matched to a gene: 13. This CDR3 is CASSPRGSGGPGDTQYF. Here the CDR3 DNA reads TGTGCCAGCAGCCCCCGGGGTAGCGGGGGGCCGGGAGATACGCAGTATTTT.

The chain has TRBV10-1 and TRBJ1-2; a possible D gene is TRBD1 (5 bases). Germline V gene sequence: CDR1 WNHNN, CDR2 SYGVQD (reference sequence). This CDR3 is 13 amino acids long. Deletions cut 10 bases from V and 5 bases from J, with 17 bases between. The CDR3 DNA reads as TGCGCCAACCGAACAGGCTGCGGTTATGGCTACACCTTC. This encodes CANRTGCGYGYTF.

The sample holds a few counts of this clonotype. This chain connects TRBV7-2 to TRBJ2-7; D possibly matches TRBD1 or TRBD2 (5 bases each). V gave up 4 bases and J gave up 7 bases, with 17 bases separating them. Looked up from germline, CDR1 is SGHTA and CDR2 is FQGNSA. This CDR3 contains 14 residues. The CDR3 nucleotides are TGTGCCAGCAGCTCTGGGGGACGGATCAATGAGCAGTACTTC. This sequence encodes CASSSGGRINEQYF.